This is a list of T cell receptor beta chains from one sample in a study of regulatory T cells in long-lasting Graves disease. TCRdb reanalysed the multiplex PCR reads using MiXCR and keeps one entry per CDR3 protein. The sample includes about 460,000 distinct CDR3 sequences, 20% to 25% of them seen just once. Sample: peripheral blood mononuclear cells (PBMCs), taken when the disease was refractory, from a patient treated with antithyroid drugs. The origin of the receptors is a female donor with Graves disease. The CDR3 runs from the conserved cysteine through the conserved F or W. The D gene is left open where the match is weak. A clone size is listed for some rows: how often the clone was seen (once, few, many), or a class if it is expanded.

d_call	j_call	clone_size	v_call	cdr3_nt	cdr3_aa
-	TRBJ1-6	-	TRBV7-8	TGTGCCAGCAGCTTACTGGACATCGGACTCAATTCACCCCTCCACTTT	CASSLLDIGLNSPLHF
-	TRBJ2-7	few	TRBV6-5	TGTGCCAGCAGTTACTCACGTGGGGGGGCCACATCGTACGAGCAGTACTTC	CASSYSRGGATSYEQYF
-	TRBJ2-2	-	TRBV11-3	TGTGCCAGCTCCAGCGGAACCGGGGGGCTGTTTTTT	CASSSGTGGLFF
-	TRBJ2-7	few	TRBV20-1	TGCAGTGCTAGAGGGGGGTCCTACGAGCAGTACTTC	CSARGGSYEQYF
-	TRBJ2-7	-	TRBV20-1	TGCAGTGCTAGGCCAGGCTACGAGCAGTACTTC	CSARPGYEQYF
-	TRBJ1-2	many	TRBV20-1	TGCAGTGCTAGGTTCAGGGATGACGGCTACACCTTC	CSARFRDDGYTF
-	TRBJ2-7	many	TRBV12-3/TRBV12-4	TGTGCCAGCAGTTTACAAGGCCCAACCTACGAGCAGTACTTC	CASSLQGPTYEQYF
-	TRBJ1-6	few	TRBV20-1	TGCAGTGCTAGAGATCAGGGACTACCCCTCCACTTT	CSARDQGLPLHF
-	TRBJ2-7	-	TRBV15	TGTGCCACCAGCACCTGGGCCAGCTCCTACGAGCAGTACTTC	CATSTWASSYEQYF
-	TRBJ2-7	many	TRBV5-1	TGCGCCAGCAGCGTATCCGGGACAACCTACGAGCAGTACTTC	CASSVSGTTYEQYF
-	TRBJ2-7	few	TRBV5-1	TGCGCCAGAAGGGACTACGAGCAGTACTTC	CARRDYEQYF
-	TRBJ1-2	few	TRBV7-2	TGTGCCAGCAGCTTAGTTGTCGGTCAATATGGCTACACCTTC	CASSLVVGQYGYTF
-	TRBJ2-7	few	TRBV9	TGTGCCAGCAGCGTTGGGGGCCAGGCCTCCTCCTACGAGCAGTACTTC	CASSVGGQASSYEQYF
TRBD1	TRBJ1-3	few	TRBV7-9	TGTGCCAGCAGGCCTCGACAGGGGGCGTCTGGAAACACCATATATTTT	CASRPRQGASGNTIYF
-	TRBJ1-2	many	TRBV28	TGTGCCAGCAGTCCCATCTTGACCTATGGCTACACCTTC	CASSPILTYGYTF
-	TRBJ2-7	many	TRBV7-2	TGTGCCAGCAGCTTTAATTTCAACTACGAGCAGTACTTC	CASSFNFNYEQYF
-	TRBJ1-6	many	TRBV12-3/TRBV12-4	TGTGCCAGCAGTGGCTCCTATAATTCACCCCTCCACTTT	CASSGSYNSPLHF
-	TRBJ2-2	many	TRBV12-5	TGTGCTAGTGGTTTTCCCCCCGGGACCGCCGGGGAGCTGTTTTTT	CASGFPPGTAGELFF
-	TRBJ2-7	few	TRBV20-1	TGCAGTGCTAGAGATCGGGGGCTAGCGGTTCCCTACGAGCAGTACTTC	CSARDRGLAVPYEQYF
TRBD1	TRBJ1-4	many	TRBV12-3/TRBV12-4	TGTGCCAGCAGTCCCCGGGACAGGGGGAATGAAAAACTGTTTTTT	CASSPRDRGNEKLFF
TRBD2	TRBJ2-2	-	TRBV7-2	TGTGCCAGCAGCTTGGTCGGGGGGGACACCGGGGAGCTGTTTTTT	CASSLVGGDTGELFF
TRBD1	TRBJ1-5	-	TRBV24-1	TGTGCCACCAGCCGACAGGGTGGAAGAGAGCCCCAGCATTTT	CATSRQGGREPQHF
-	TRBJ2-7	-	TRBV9	TGTGCCAGCAGCGTAGGGGGACTTCCTCGGGGGGAGCAGTACTTC	CASSVGGLPRGEQYF
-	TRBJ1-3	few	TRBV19	TGTGCCAGTAGTATGGGGATCCCTGGAAACACCATATATTTT	CASSMGIPGNTIYF
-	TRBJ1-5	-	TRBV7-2	TGTGCCAGCAGCTTAGGAGGGATGGGGGCCTGGCAGCCCCAGCATTTT	CASSLGGMGAWQPQHF
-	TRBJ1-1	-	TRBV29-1	TGCAGCGTAGGGACCAGAGGGACTGAAGCTTTCTTT	CSVGTRGTEAFF
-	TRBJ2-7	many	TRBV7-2	TGTGCCAGCAGCTTACTTGCCGAGCAGTACTTC	CASSLLAEQYF
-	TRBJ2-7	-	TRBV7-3	TGTGCCAGCAGCCCCGTACCAGGGGTCGAGCAGTACTTC	CASSPVPGVEQYF
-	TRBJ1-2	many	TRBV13	TGTGCCAGCAGCTTAGCTAGTAACTATGGCTACACCTTC	CASSLASNYGYTF
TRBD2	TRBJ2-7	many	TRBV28	TGTGCCAGCAGTCCCGGGCCCGGGAGGGCCTACGAGCAGTACTTC	CASSPGPGRAYEQYF
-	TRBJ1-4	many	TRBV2	TGTGCCAGCAGATTGAGAGGGGCACGCAATGAAAAACTGTTTTTT	CASRLRGARNEKLFF
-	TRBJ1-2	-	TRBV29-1	TGCAGCACCGAAATGACCAAGGGCTACACCTTC	CSTEMTKGYTF
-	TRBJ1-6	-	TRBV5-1	TGCGCCAGCACCCCTACGAGGGGGGCTAATTCACCCCTCCACTTT	CASTPTRGANSPLHF
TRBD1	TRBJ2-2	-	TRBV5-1	TGCGCCAGCAGCGTGACAGGGGGAGACACCGGGGAGCTGTTTTTT	CASSVTGGDTGELFF
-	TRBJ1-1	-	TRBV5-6	TGTGCCAGCAGCTTGGGGGACGGGGTGTCTGAAGCTTTCTTT	CASSLGDGVSEAFF
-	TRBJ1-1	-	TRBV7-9	TGTGCCAGCAGCTTAGAGGTACAGTACCCTTTCTTT	CASSLEVQYPFF
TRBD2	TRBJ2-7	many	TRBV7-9	TGTGCCAGCAGCTTAGGGACATGGGGGACTACCTACGAGCAGTACTTC	CASSLGTWGTTYEQYF
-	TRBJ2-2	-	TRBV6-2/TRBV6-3	TGTGCCAGCAGTTTCGGTGGAGTCCAGGGAGAGCTGTTTTTT	CASSFGGVQGELFF
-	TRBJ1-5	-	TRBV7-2	TGTGCCAGCAGCTTAGGCGAGAGCTACAATCAGCCCCAGCATTTT	CASSLGESYNQPQHF
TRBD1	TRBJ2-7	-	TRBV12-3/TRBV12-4	TGTGCCAGCAGTCACGACAGGGACCACGAGCAGTACTTC	CASSHDRDHEQYF
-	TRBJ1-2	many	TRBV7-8	TGTGCCAGCAGCCGACTTCAGGACTATGGCTACACCTTC	CASSRLQDYGYTF
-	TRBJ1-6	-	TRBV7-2	TGTGCCAGCAGCAACGAAGGGCCCGAGTCACCCCTCCACTTT	CASSNEGPESPLHF
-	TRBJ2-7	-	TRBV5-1	TGCGCCAGCAGCTTGGCCCCCGGGGAATACGAGCAGTACTTC	CASSLAPGEYEQYF
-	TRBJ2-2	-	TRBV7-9	TGTGCCAGCAGCCGCGGAGGGACTCCCCACGGGGTCGGGGAGCTGTTTTTT	CASSRGGTPHGVGELFF
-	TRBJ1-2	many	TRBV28	TGTGCCAGCAGCCTCCCGTCCGCCCTGAGGGGCGGCTACACCTTC	CASSLPSALRGGYTF
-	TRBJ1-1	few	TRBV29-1	TGCAGCGCTTGCCGAACTGGGGCCCCTGAAGCTTTCTTT	CSACRTGAPEAFF
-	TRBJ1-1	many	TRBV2	TGTGCCAGCAGCGGTACTCGGCTGGGAGCTTTCTTT	CASSGTRLGAFF
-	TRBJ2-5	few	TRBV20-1	TGCAGTGCTAGATGGTCCGTACGTCTCCCGCCAGAGACCCAGTACTTC	CSARWSVRLPPETQYF
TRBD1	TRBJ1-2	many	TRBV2	TGTGCCAGCACCCGGGACAGGGAGGGCTACACCTTC	CASTRDREGYTF
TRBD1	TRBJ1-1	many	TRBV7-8	TGTGCCAGCAGCCGGCGCCCGGGACAGGGTGGCGCTGAAGCTTTCTTT	CASSRRPGQGGAEAFF
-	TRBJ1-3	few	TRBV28	TGTGCCAGCAGTTTTAGTATCCGTCTCAGGGGTGTTCTCGGAGACACCATATATTTT	CASSFSIRLRGVLGDTIYF
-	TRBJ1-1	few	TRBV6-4	TGTGCCAGCAGTGACCTCCCTTGGAGCCGAACCATGAACACTGAAGCTTTCTTT	CASSDLPWSRTMNTEAFF
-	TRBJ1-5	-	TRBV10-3	TGTGCCATCAGTGAGTCGGAGATGGGACAGCCCCAGCATTTT	CAISESEMGQPQHF
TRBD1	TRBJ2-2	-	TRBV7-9	TGTGCCAGCAGCTTAGCCGGGACAGGTCGCAGCGGGGAGCTGTTTTTT	CASSLAGTGRSGELFF
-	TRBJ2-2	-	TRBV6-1	TGTGCCAGCAGACCCCGGCTCGTAACCGGGGAGCTGTTTTTT	CASRPRLVTGELFF
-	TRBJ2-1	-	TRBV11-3	TGTGCCAGCAGCTTAGCTGGGGCAACGGGGAATGAGCAGTTCTTC	CASSLAGATGNEQFF
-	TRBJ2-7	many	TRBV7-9	TGTGCCAGCAGCCCCCGGGACAACTCCTACGAGCAGTACTTC	CASSPRDNSYEQYF
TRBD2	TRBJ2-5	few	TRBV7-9	TGTGCCAGCAGCTTTATTGGCGGGAGACGGGTGGAGACCCAGTACTTC	CASSFIGGRRVETQYF